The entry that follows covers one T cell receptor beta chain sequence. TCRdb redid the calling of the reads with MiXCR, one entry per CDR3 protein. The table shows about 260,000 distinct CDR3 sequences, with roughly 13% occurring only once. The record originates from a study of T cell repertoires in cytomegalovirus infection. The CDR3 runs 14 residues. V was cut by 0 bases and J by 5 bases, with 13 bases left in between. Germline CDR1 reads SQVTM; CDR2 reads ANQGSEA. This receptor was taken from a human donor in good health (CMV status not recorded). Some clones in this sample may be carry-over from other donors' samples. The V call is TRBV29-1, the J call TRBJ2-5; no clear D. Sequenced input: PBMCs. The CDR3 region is CSVEETDSWETQYF. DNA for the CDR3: TGCAGCGTTGAAGAGACGGATTCCTGGGAGACCCAGTACTTC.